Listed below are T cell receptor beta chains from one sample, sequenced in a study of T cell repertoires in cytomegalovirus infection. These TCRs are of unknown antigen specificity. TCRdb re-analysed the reads in MiXCR, keeping a single row per CDR3 protein. The sample has 600,000 to 700,000 distinct CDR3 sequences; approximately 33% are singletons. The sample consisted of cultured PBMCs, taken from culture after CMV antigen stimulation. The receptor source for this set is a human donor in good health (CMV status not recorded). Some clones in this sample may be carry-over from other donors' samples. Both conserved end residues are part of each CDR3. The D gene is left open where the match is weak. Size values are once, few and many counts, or a class for expanded clones, and some rows have none.

v_call,d_call,j_call,clone_size,cdr3_nt,cdr3_aa
TRBV18,NA,TRBJ2-3,NA,TGTGCCAGCTCACCACCGGCTAGCGGCACAGATACGCAGTATTTT,CASSPPASGTDTQYF
TRBV2,NA,TRBJ1-1,NA,TGTGCCAGCAGTCGGGACGGCATGAACACTGAAGCTTTCTTT,CASSRDGMNTEAFF
TRBV12-3/TRBV12-4,NA,TRBJ1-1,few,TGTGCCAGCAGTGGGGGGGGAGGGAGGGGTTATGGCACTGAAGCTTTCTTT,CASSGGGGRGYGTEAFF
TRBV7-8,TRBD2,TRBJ2-5,NA,TGTGCCAGCAGCTTTCTACAGCCCCGGGGGGGCCAAGAGACCCAGTACTTC,CASSFLQPRGGQETQYF
TRBV28,TRBD1,TRBJ2-4,once,TGTGCCAGCAGTTACCCAGGGGGCCTAGCCAAAAACATTCAGTACTTC,CASSYPGGLAKNIQYF
TRBV7-2,NA,TRBJ1-1,NA,TGTGCCAGCAGCTTAGAGGTATGGGGTGGGAACACTGAAGCTTTCTTT,CASSLEVWGGNTEAFF
TRBV6-2/TRBV6-3,NA,TRBJ1-1,few,TGTGCCAGCAGCTCCCGCGTGATTTCGAACACTGAAGCTTTCTTT,CASSSRVISNTEAFF
TRBV4-1,NA,TRBJ2-1,NA,TGCGCCAGCAGCCCTCCCCGTGGGGGGGCTTACAATGAGCAGTTCTTC,CASSPPRGGAYNEQFF
TRBV7-8,NA,TRBJ2-7,few,TGTGCCAGCAGCTTAGAAGCGGGCCTCTACGAGCAGTACTTC,CASSLEAGLYEQYF
TRBV12-3/TRBV12-4,NA,TRBJ1-2,few,TGTGCCAGCGGAAGCCGGGGGGCCCCAAACTATGGCTACACCTTC,CASGSRGAPNYGYTF
TRBV20-1,NA,TRBJ1-1,few,TGCAGTGCTCAAGACGATAACACTGAAGCTTTCTTT,CSAQDDNTEAFF
TRBV12-3/TRBV12-4,NA,TRBJ2-6,NA,TGTGCAAACCAACGGGCTGGGGCCAACGTCCTGACTTTC,CANQRAGANVLTF
TRBV4-1,NA,TRBJ2-1,NA,TGCGCCAGCAGCCAAACTTCCGAGGATACCTACAATGAGCAGTTCTTC,CASSQTSEDTYNEQFF
TRBV4-2,NA,TRBJ1-1,NA,TGTGCCAGCAGCTACCAACAGGGAGGGGGCACTGAAGCTTTCTTT,CASSYQQGGGTEAFF
TRBV7-9,NA,TRBJ1-1,NA,TGTGCCAGCAGCAGGTCAGGGGAAACTGAAGCTTTCTTT,CASSRSGETEAFF
TRBV7-9,NA,TRBJ2-1,once,TGTGCCAGCAGCCCAAATCCCGCTGGTAATGAGCAGTTCTTC,CASSPNPAGNEQFF
TRBV20-1,TRBD1,TRBJ1-3,NA,TGCAGTGCTAGAGATCCCAGGGACAGCGGAAACACCATATATTTT,CSARDPRDSGNTIYF
TRBV28,TRBD1,TRBJ2-3,NA,TGTGCCAGCAGTTTACGTGGGACAGCGGAGTATTTT,CASSLRGTAEYF
TRBV2,TRBD2,TRBJ2-7,NA,TGTGCCAGCAGTAACCGGGACTACCCCTACGAGCAGTACTTC,CASSNRDYPYEQYF
TRBV7-9,NA,TRBJ2-1,many,TGTGCCAGCAGCGGGGACGGAACTAATGAGCAGTTCTTC,CASSGDGTNEQFF
TRBV3-1,NA,TRBJ1-5,NA,TGTGCCAGCAGCCAATCCTCCGCGGCAGCCCAGCATTTT,CASSQSSAAAQHF
TRBV7-2,TRBD2,TRBJ2-7,few,TGTGCCAGCAGTCCCAATAGCGGGGGGCCGCCCGACGAGCAGTACTTC,CASSPNSGGPPDEQYF
TRBV7-3,TRBD1,TRBJ1-2,NA,TGTGCCAGCAGCGGGGGGGGGACAGACCCCTACTATGGCTACACCTTC,CASSGGGTDPYYGYTF
TRBV6-8,NA,TRBJ2-1,few,TGTGCCATCCGGGCCTCTGGCGACAATGAGCAGTTCTTC,CAIRASGDNEQFF
TRBV12-3/TRBV12-4,NA,TRBJ1-4,once,TGTGCCAGCACCCAATCCGGGAAACTGTTTTTT,CASTQSGKLFF
TRBV7-8,TRBD2,TRBJ2-2,NA,TGTGCCAGCAGCCGCAGACTAGCGGGACCCACCGGGGAGCTGTTTTTT,CASSRRLAGPTGELFF
TRBV19,NA,TRBJ2-1,NA,TGTGCCAGTAGAATTAGCGGTTACAATGAGCAGTTCTTC,CASRISGYNEQFF
TRBV19,NA,TRBJ1-5,few,TGTGCCAGTAAACCCGGGCAGGCCGGGTGGGGCAATCAGCCCCAGCATTTT,CASKPGQAGWGNQPQHF
TRBV25-1,TRBD1,TRBJ2-5,NA,TGTGCCAGCAGTGAAGGGACAGGTTGGGAGACCCAGTACTTC,CASSEGTGWETQYF
TRBV20-1,NA,TRBJ2-1,NA,TGCAGTGTCATCGTCAATGAGCAGTTCTTC,CSVIVNEQFF
TRBV6-1,NA,TRBJ1-2,NA,TGTGCCAGCAGTGCCTTTGTAGAGGGGTATGGCTACACCTTC,CASSAFVEGYGYTF
TRBV7-9,TRBD1,TRBJ1-6,NA,TGTGCCAGCAGCTACGACAGGGATTCACCCCTCCACTTT,CASSYDRDSPLHF
TRBV12-3/TRBV12-4,NA,TRBJ2-7,NA,TGTGCCAGCCGTCTGGGGGGCGTGCAGTACTTC,CASRLGGVQYF
TRBV15,NA,TRBJ2-2,NA,TGTGCCACCAGGGGACTCAGGAACACCGGGGAGCTGTTTTTT,CATRGLRNTGELFF
TRBV24-1,NA,TRBJ2-3,few,TGTGCCACCGCAGGCCCGCCGAGCACAGATACGCAGTATTTT,CATAGPPSTDTQYF
TRBV28,NA,TRBJ2-6,many,TGTGCCAGCAGTGCCTCCAGCTCTGGGGCCAACGTCCTGACTTTC,CASSASSSGANVLTF
TRBV4-3,TRBD2,TRBJ2-3,few,TGCGCCAGCAGCCGACTCCCTCGAGCGGGGGGTGAAGATACGCAGTATTTT,CASSRLPRAGGEDTQYF
TRBV19,TRBD1,TRBJ2-5,NA,TGTGCCAGTAGATTCCGGGACAGGTCGGAGACCCAGTACTTC,CASRFRDRSETQYF
TRBV7-2,NA,TRBJ2-2,NA,TGTGCCAGCAGCTTTACGGCGGAGGGGTCGGCATACGGGGAGCTGTTTTTT,CASSFTAEGSAYGELFF
TRBV10-3,TRBD2,TRBJ2-3,NA,TGTGCCATCGGAGGACTAGCGGGGGACACAGATACGCAGTATTTT,CAIGGLAGDTDTQYF
TRBV7-2,NA,TRBJ1-2,many,TGTGCCAGCAGCTTTTCGGGGGGCTACACCTTC,CASSFSGGYTF
TRBV18,NA,TRBJ1-4,NA,TGTGCCAGCTCCCCTCATCATGGACCTAATGAAAAACTGTTTTTT,CASSPHHGPNEKLFF
TRBV6-2/TRBV6-3,TRBD1,TRBJ2-1,NA,TGTGCCAGCAGCAAGACAGGGAAAAGCTCCTACAATGAGCAGTTCTTC,CASSKTGKSSYNEQFF
TRBV12-3/TRBV12-4,TRBD2,TRBJ2-1,NA,TGTGCCAGCAGTTCCCCTCTAGCGGGTGTATACAATGAGCAGTTCTTC,CASSSPLAGVYNEQFF
TRBV27,NA,TRBJ1-2,NA,TGTGCCAGCAGTGCGCTGACAGGATCGTATGGCTACACCTTC,CASSALTGSYGYTF
TRBV19,NA,TRBJ1-3,NA,TGTGCCTCCCGGGGGGACACCATATATTTT,CASRGDTIYF
TRBV7-6,TRBD2,TRBJ2-2,NA,TGTGCCAGCAGCTCCCGGAGGGCTAGCGGGATGAACACCGGGGTGCTGTTTTTT,CASSSRRASGMNTGVLFF
TRBV7-9,NA,TRBJ2-1,NA,TGTGCCAGCAGCCCCCAAGGACGACTAGGCTTGAATGAGCAGTTCTTC,CASSPQGRLGLNEQFF
TRBV7-2,NA,TRBJ1-2,many,TGTGCCAGCAGCTTAGGGCTGGGTTCCAACTATGGCTACACCTTC,CASSLGLGSNYGYTF
TRBV4-2,NA,TRBJ2-1,NA,TGTGCCAGCAGCCAAGAGTCGACTAGGGGATACAATGAGCAGTTCTTC,CASSQESTRGYNEQFF
TRBV28,TRBD1,TRBJ1-6,NA,TGTGCCAGCAGTTTAATTGCGGGGACAGGGTATTCACCCCTCCACTTT,CASSLIAGTGYSPLHF
TRBV2,NA,TRBJ1-5,NA,TGTGCCAGCAGAGAAGGGACAAAGGGGCAGCCCCAGCATTTT,CASREGTKGQPQHF
TRBV6-2/TRBV6-3,NA,TRBJ2-1,NA,TGTGCCAGCACAGAGGGGGGCCCCTACAATGAGCAGTTCTTC,CASTEGGPYNEQFF
TRBV20-1,NA,TRBJ1-2,NA,TGCAGTGCTAAGGGGATTGGGGGAAGGGGAGTTGACTATGGCTACACCTTC,CSAKGIGGRGVDYGYTF
TRBV7-2,NA,TRBJ2-5,many,TGTGCCAGCAGCTTAGGCACCCCACGGGGCCAGTACTTC,CASSLGTPRGQYF
TRBV5-1,NA,TRBJ1-4,once,TGCGCCAGCAGCTACACGGGGCCTGAAAAACTGTTTTTT,CASSYTGPEKLFF
TRBV6-5,NA,TRBJ2-3,few,TGTGCCAGCAGTTACTCGCACGGAACAGATACGCAGTATTTT,CASSYSHGTDTQYF
TRBV28,NA,TRBJ1-2,NA,TGTGCCAGCAGTTTTGCGGGACGGACGATTGACTATGGCTACACCTTC,CASSFAGRTIDYGYTF